This is a list of T cell receptor beta chains from one sample in a study of blood T cell repertoires in COVID-19. Sequencing used immunoSEQ multiplex PCR; TCRdb keeps in-frame clones, though not all of them. The data hold 160,000 or so clones, with around 84% observed a single time. Sequences were obtained from peripheral blood. The receptors derive from a woman aged 45-59 years with COVID-19, enrolled during active disease. Each CDR3 is given with its conserved first and last residue. The D gene is left open where the match is weak.

V gene	J gene	D gene	CDR3 protein
TRBV7-3	TRBJ2-7	.	CASSLEAGTYEQYF
TRBV30	TRBJ2-3	TRBD2	CAQRTSGGLDTQYF
TRBV7-6	TRBJ2-1	.	CASSLWGGPSNEQFF
TRBV19	TRBJ1-1	TRBD1	CASSSTGVPTEAFF
TRBV10-3	TRBJ1-5	TRBD1	CATADRADQPQHF
TRBV19	TRBJ2-3	.	CASSILSVTDTQYF
TRBV19	TRBJ1-1	.	CATSRSGTEAFF
TRBV4-2	TRBJ1-2	.	CASSPAGNYGYTF
TRBV6-2/TRBV6-3	TRBJ2-5	TRBD2	CASSPPWGGQETQYF
TRBV9	TRBJ1-6	TRBD1	CASSASGGGNSPLHF
TRBV7-9	TRBJ2-7	TRBD1	CASSSEQGKYF
TRBV3-1/TRBV3-2	TRBJ2-7	TRBD1	CASSPPSETGKFYEQYF
TRBV6-6	TRBJ1-2	TRBD1	CASSYGTGNYGYTF
TRBV30	TRBJ2-5	TRBD1	CAWTPRDRGPETQYF
TRBV5-4	TRBJ2-2	TRBD2	CASSDPAGVNTGELFF
TRBV11-3	TRBJ2-2	TRBD1	CASSLGQGLNTGELFF
TRBV10-3	TRBJ1-1	TRBD1	CAISEKVGGGWDEAFF
TRBV4-1	TRBJ1-6	TRBD1	CASSPQRLRQGSNSPLHF
TRBV20-1	TRBJ2-1	.	CSASSPGNEQFF
TRBV5-1	TRBJ2-1	.	CASSLGQYNEQFF
TRBV3-1/TRBV3-2	TRBJ1-5	.	CASSQDSRGSNQPQHF
TRBV6-2/TRBV6-3	TRBJ2-1	.	CASSRTDKQFF
TRBV5-1	TRBJ1-2	.	CASSREDYGYTF
TRBV5-6	TRBJ1-1	.	CASSLAVGSDTEAFF
TRBV5-1	TRBJ2-7	TRBD1	CASSWGQTYEQYF
TRBV7-2	TRBJ1-3	.	CASSSQNSGNTIYF
TRBV7-6	TRBJ2-7	TRBD2	CASSPGTSRPSYEQYF
TRBV2	TRBJ1-2	.	CASRETGPYGYTF
TRBV2	TRBJ2-5	TRBD1	CASSEWGQGRFFRETQYF
TRBV2	TRBJ1-2	TRBD1	CASSGATGDYGYTF
TRBV5-8	TRBJ2-1	TRBD1	CASSLGTGANNEQFF
TRBV7-9	TRBJ2-5	.	CASSRDRNQETQYF
TRBV7-8	TRBJ1-3	.	CASTTRRAGNTIYF
TRBV5-1	TRBJ2-6	.	CASSSTYSRGAGANVLTF
TRBV19	TRBJ2-2	.	CASSATGTGELFF
TRBV25-1	TRBJ1-2	.	CASSEYDGTPYGYTF
TRBV7-3	TRBJ1-1	.	CASSPRGGAGTEAFF
TRBV3-1/TRBV3-2	TRBJ2-5	.	CASSYSGIQETQYF
TRBV24-1	TRBJ1-3	.	CATSDGGSGNTIYF
TRBV6-2/TRBV6-3	TRBJ2-7	TRBD1	CASSNRDRGPYEQYF
TRBV11-1	TRBJ2-5	.	CASSLILGGQYF
TRBV5-1	TRBJ1-2	TRBD1	CASSLDPTGRYGYTF
TRBV7-7	TRBJ2-7	TRBD2	CASSDTRGGSYEQYF
TRBV29-1	TRBJ2-5	.	CSALRGEETQYF
TRBV7-6	TRBJ1-1	.	CASSLGTGRTEAFF
TRBV3-1/TRBV3-2	TRBJ2-5	TRBD1	CASSQGDGTGYF
TRBV3-1/TRBV3-2	TRBJ2-5	.	CASSQDPRSTQYF
TRBV4-2	TRBJ2-6	TRBD2	CASSQDWSGGSLSGANVLTF
TRBV27	TRBJ1-6	.	CASSLSFSSYNSPLHF
TRBV5-6	TRBJ2-6	TRBD1	CASSQTGDSGANVLTF
TRBV4-3	TRBJ2-2	TRBD2	CASSSSGGGTGELFF
TRBV16	TRBJ2-7	TRBD1	CASSLQGTGKSEQYF
TRBV6-5	TRBJ1-6	.	CASREEGYNSPLHF
TRBV28	TRBJ2-5	.	CASISGGPQETQYF